This T cell receptor (beta chain) stems from a study of blood T cells in healthy people across ages. Using a J-beta primer mix together with a sample-barcoded 5' primer, a second PCR was run for about 6 to 11 cycles. Samples each returned at least 3 million CDR3-containing paired-end reads. TCRdb analysed the 5' RACE reads with MiXCR anew, one entry per CDR3 protein. In the table there are more than 1,400,000 distinct CDR3 sequences, roughly 40% of which are singletons. In its sample, this clonotype was seen once. V trimming: 1 base; J trimming: 3 bases; junction bases outside the gene matches: 5. CDR3 length equals 16 residues. The germline V gene encodes CDR1 LGHDT and CDR2 YNNKEL (reference sequence).

The clonotype was recovered from a woman aged 18-30 years in good health. Sequenced sample: blood. The J gene is TRBJ2-1, the V gene TRBV3-1; TRBD1 matches 8 bases. The DNA for the CDR3 is TGTGCCAGCAGCCAAGGGGGAGGACAGGGCTACAATGAGCAGTTCTTC. Protein product: CASSQGGGQGYNEQFF.